These 18 T cell receptor beta chains came from one sample sequenced in a study of T cells in Graves' hyperthyroidism and ophthalmopathy. There were TCR beta CDR3 regions amplified from RNA transcripts. A first-round RT-PCR of the TCR CDR3 used the HTBI primer set. TCRdb processed the multiplex PCR reads anew with MiXCR; each CDR3 protein has one entry. Among about 380,000 distinct CDR3 sequences listed, less than 15% were seen once. Sequences were obtained from blood. The receptors were sampled from a young man with Graves' hyperthyroidism that later progressed to Graves' ophthalmopathy.

Turning to this clonotype: A much larger clonotype is one base distant, so this may be a read error. This rearrangement joins TRBV2 to TRBJ2-5; 9 bases are a match to TRBD1. CDR1 SNHLY and CDR2 FYNNEI come from the germline V gene. The CDR3 loop spans 14 amino acids. For the CDR3, the DNA is TGTGTCAGCAGGGTGGACAGGGGAGAAGAGACCCAGTACTTC. It translates to CVSRVDRGEETQYF.

This clonotype was counted many times. V usage is TRBV11-2 and J usage is TRBJ2-7, with D perhaps given as TRBD1 or TRBD2 (5 bases each). The CDR3 consists of 13 residues. V was cut by 5 bases and J by 7 bases, with 15 bases left in between. Germline CDR1 and CDR2: SGHAT and FQNNGV. This chain's CDR3 is CASSPPQGVEQYF. CDR3 DNA sequence: TGTGCCAGCAGCCCTCCCCAGGGAGTTGAGCAGTACTTC.

The CDR3 DNA follows: TGCAGTGCTAGACCCCCAGGGGCCCTGCGAAACACCATATATTTT. Translation: CSARPPGALRNTIYF. The chain combines TRBV20-1 with TRBJ1-3; TRBD1 is a possible D gene (6 bases). The CDR3 is 15 amino acids. Trimming pared 2 bases from V and 5 bases from J, leaving 16 bases between. Germline V gene data show CDR1 as DFQATT and CDR2 as SNEGSKA (reference sequence).

This clonotype was observed a single time. The chain links TRBV4-1 to TRBJ1-2; the D gene is possibly TRBD1 (6 bases). V lost 2 bases, J lost 4 bases, and 23 bases lay in between. The germline V gene encodes CDR1 MGHRA and CDR2 YSYEKL. This CDR3 has 18 amino acids. CDR3 region: CASSQLIARGEGSYGYTF. Here the CDR3 DNA reads TGCGCCAGCAGCCAACTAATTGCTAGGGGGGAAGGGAGCTATGGCTACACCTTC.

This clonotype was found many times. The J gene is TRBJ2-7, the V gene TRBV2; either TRBD1 or TRBD2 may supply D (7 bases each). V lost 11 bases and J lost 0, with 17 bases in between. CDR3 length: 14 residues. Germline V gives CDR1 SNHLY, CDR2 FYNNEI. The CDR3 reads CAGNRGGSSYEQYF. The CDR3 coding sequence is TGTGCCGGTAACAGGGGCGGGAGCTCCTACGAGCAGTACTTC.

This clonotype came up many times. V usage is TRBV6-1 and J usage is TRBJ1-1; D gene uncertain. The germline V gene has CDR1 MNHNS and CDR2 SASEGT. This CDR3 is built from 16 residues. V dropped 4 bases and J dropped 8 bases, with 23 bases sitting between them. CDR3 sequence: CASSGGPGEGRPEAFF. DNA for the CDR3: TGTGCCAGCAGTGGCGGCCCCGGCGAGGGCAGACCCGAAGCTTTCTTT.

This clonotype has a count of ten or more. The rearrangement links TRBV7-8 to TRBJ2-7, with 13 positions matching TRBD2. Trimming cost V 1 base and J 1 base; bases outside gene matches: 1. The CDR3 runs 16 residues. From germline, CDR1 is SGHVS and CDR2 FQNEAQ. The CDR3 DNA is TGTGCCAGCAGCTTAGGGACTAGCGGGGGATCCTACGAGCAGTACTTC. This codes for CASSLGTSGGSYEQYF.

This clonotype was counted at least ten times. V is TRBV11-1 and J is TRBJ1-4, with D possibly TRBD1 on 5 matching bases. The V gene's germline CDR1 is SGHAT and CDR2 FQDESV (reference sequence). Trimming stripped 6 bases from V and 8 bases from J, with 16 bases between. This CDR3 contains 14 residues. Here the CDR3 reads CASRDTPFEEKLFF. For the CDR3, the DNA is TGTGCCAGCAGGGACACTCCTTTTGAAGAAAAACTGTTTTTT. Full variable domain (rest looked up from reference TRBV11-1 and TRBJ1-4): EAEVAQSPRYKITEKSQAVAFWCDPISGHATLYWYRQILGQGPELLVQFQDESVVDDSQLPKDRFSAERLKGVDSTLKIQPAELGDSAMYLCASRDTPFEEKLFFGSGTQLSVL.

This clonotype has ten or more counts. For the CDR3, the DNA is TGTGCCAGCAGCTTAATTGGTCAGGGGGCGAGTGGCTACACCTTC. Translated, it gives CASSLIGQGASGYTF. This sequence joins TRBV7-8 and TRBJ1-2, with 8 bases lining up with TRBD1. Germline assignment: CDR1 SGHVS and CDR2 FQNEAQ. V lost 2 bases to trimming and J lost 7 bases; unmatched junction nucleotides: 9. CDR3 length equals 15 residues.

The chain recombines TRBV7-9 with TRBJ1-2; D may be TRBD1 (5 bases). CDR1 and CDR2 (germline): SEHNR, FQNEAQ (reference sequence). The CDR3 has 14 amino acids. The V gene lost 5 bases and the J gene lost 4 bases, with 14 bases spanning the gap. This chain's CDR3 is CASSEGLQAYGYTF. CDR3 in DNA: TGTGCCAGCAGCGAGGGACTTCAGGCCTATGGCTACACCTTC.

The V call is TRBV28, the J call TRBJ2-1, with 7 bases lining up with TRBD1. The CDR3 runs 11 residues. The V and J ends lost 6 bases and 8 bases, in that order; junction bases with no gene match: 1. Germline assignment: CDR1 MDHEN and CDR2 SYDVKM. The CDR3 here is CASRQGYEQFF. CDR3 bases: TGTGCCAGCAGACAGGGGTATGAGCAGTTCTTC.

V usage is TRBV5-1 and J usage is TRBJ2-7; 12 bases line up with TRBD1. The junction had 9 bases not matched to a gene; V was cut back by 4 bases and J by 4 bases. CDR1 SGHRS and CDR2 YFSETQ come from the germline V gene. The CDR3 covers 16 residues. The CDR3 sequence is CASSLGTGGFQYEQYF. The CDR3 DNA reads as TGCGCCAGCAGCCTCGGGACAGGGGGCTTTCAGTACGAGCAGTACTTC.

This clonotype was seen only a few times. CDR3 sequence: CASIESGTSGNTIYF. In nucleotides, the CDR3 is TGTGCCAGCATCGAATCCGGAACCTCTGGAAACACCATATATTTT. The chain couples TRBV12-3 or TRBV12-4 to TRBJ1-3; D gene ambiguous. V shed 7 bases and J shed 0 bases, with 13 bases lying between them. This CDR3 has 15 residues.

Turning to this clonotype: This may stem from a read error, because a much larger clone lies one nucleotide away. The final CDR3 position lacks the conserved phenylalanine or tryptophan, pointing to a likely read error. This chain joins TRBV6-1 and TRBJ1-2; perhaps TRBD1 as D (6 bases). CDR3 length equals 16 residues. Trimming shortened V by 6 bases and J by 1 base, and 18 bases separated the two germline ends. The germline V gene encodes CDR1 MNHNS and CDR2 SASEGT. The CDR3 sequence: CASRPNQGLLNYGYTS. The CDR3 DNA is TGTGCCAGCAGACCTAACCAGGGGCTGCTTAACTATGGCTACACCTCC.

This clonotype was recorded at least ten times. The genes are TRBV7-8 and TRBJ1-5; the D is unclear. The germline V gene encodes CDR1 SGHVS and CDR2 FQNEAQ. The CDR3 has 18 amino acids. With 5 bases removed from V and 0 bases from J, the gap between germline ends came to 20 bases. This CDR3 reads CASSNVSVRYYSNQPQHF. Written as DNA, the CDR3 is TGTGCCAGCAGCAATGTATCCGTTCGATATTATAGCAATCAGCCCCAGCATTTT.

There are a few counts of this clonotype. The chain carries TRBV6-1 and TRBJ2-5; TRBD1 matches 7 bases. Germline CDR1 and CDR2: MNHNS and SASEGT. The V gene end was trimmed by 4 bases and the J gene end by 3 bases; junction bases not matched to a gene: 5. This CDR3 comprises 14 residues. As DNA, the CDR3 is TGTGCCAGCAGTGTCTCCGGGACAGAAGAGACCCAGTACTTC. The encoded protein is CASSVSGTEETQYF.

The CDR3, as DNA: TGTGCCAGCAGTCCAGCCAGGGGTCACACCGGGGAGCTGTTTTTT. It is translated as CASSPARGHTGELFF. The chain links TRBV7-3 to TRBJ2-2, with D maybe TRBD1 (6 bases). Trimming stripped 6 bases from V and 3 bases from J, with 14 bases between. The germline V gene encodes CDR1 SGHTA and CDR2 FQGTGA. There are 15 residues in the CDR3. Full variable domain (missing parts from reference TRBV7-3 and TRBJ2-2): GAGVSQTPSNKVTEKGKYVELRCDPISGHTALYWYRQSLGQGPEFLIYFQGTGAADDSGLPNDRFFAVRPEGSVSTLKIQRTERGDSAVYLCASSPARGHTGELFFGEGSRLTVL.

The J gene is TRBJ2-7, the V gene TRBV11-2; 9 nucleotides match TRBD2. V shed 5 bases and J 8 bases; nucleotides not matched to a gene: 10. The CDR3 length is 14 residues. Germline values: CDR1 SGHAT, CDR2 FQNNGV. CDR3: CASSPGTSRRKQYF. CDR3 bases: TGTGCCAGCAGCCCGGGGACTAGCCGGCGCAAGCAGTACTTC.